The clone carrying this T cell receptor beta chain was recorded many times. No antigen is known for it. This sample is part of a study of HIV-infected patients and healthy controls. The study's findings and limits: Mean usage of eight alpha and eight beta V genes differed significantly in HIV-infected patients versus controls.

Roughly three months, about 14 weeks, into antiretroviral therapy, follow-up blood was collected. Whole blood was used without fractionation, so all unsorted peripheral T cells were included. Reverse transcription used around 480 ng RNA and constant-region primers for alpha and beta. Alpha and beta chain libraries were made separately by chain-specific third strand synthesis with multiplexing indices. The SP2 site served as the priming point for second strand synthesis. From the 5' RACE reads, TCRdb called clonotypes with MiXCR, one entry per CDR3 protein. The data show 18,000 or so distinct CDR3 sequences, 7.5% to 10% seen once. This CDR3 is 14 amino acids long. V shed 7 bases, J shed 5 bases, and the junction held 8 bases outside the gene matches.

The rearrangement joins TRBV12-3 or TRBV12-4 to TRBJ2-7, with 10 bases identical to TRBD2. The receptor's source is an adult with HIV infection. The sample here was blood, taken during antiretroviral therapy. CDR3 region: CASTASGSFNEQYF. CDR3 coding DNA: TGTGCCAGCACCGCTAGCGGGAGTTTCAACGAGCAGTACTTC.